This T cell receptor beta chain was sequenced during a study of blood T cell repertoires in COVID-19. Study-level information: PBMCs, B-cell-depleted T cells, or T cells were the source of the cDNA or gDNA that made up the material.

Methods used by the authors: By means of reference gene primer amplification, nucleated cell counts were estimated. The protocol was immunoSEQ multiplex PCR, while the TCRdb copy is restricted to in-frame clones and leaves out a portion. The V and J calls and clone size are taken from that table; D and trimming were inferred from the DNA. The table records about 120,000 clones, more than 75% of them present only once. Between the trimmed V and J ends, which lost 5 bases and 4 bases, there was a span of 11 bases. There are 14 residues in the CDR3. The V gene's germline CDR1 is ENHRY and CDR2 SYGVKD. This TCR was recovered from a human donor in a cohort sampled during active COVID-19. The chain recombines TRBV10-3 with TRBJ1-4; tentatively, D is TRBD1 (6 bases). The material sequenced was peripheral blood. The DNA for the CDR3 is TGTGCCATCAGTAGACAGGCACGTAATGAAAAACTGTTTTTT. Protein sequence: CAISRQARNEKLFF.